This T cell receptor beta chain is from a study of cytomegalovirus exposure and HLA in healthy donors (dated 2017 in TCRdb). At the level of the whole study: An earlier analysis of several hundred of the donors reported 250 to 350 Gb of sequence data and approximately 110 million unique TCR beta sequences from some 180 million T cells. A later analysis re-examined previously published TCR beta repertoires from roughly 720 donors and added high-resolution HLA genotyping to investigate patterns of TCR occurrence. The study was designed to test whether signatures of past pathogen exposure could be identified by cataloging public T cell receptors. Across around 400 genotyped donors of the cohort, an average of roughly 230,000 unique TCR beta nucleotide sequences per donor were sequenced, and around 19% of those sequences were non-productive. Roughly five DR-DQ haplotypes were treated as single units for association and clustering because of strong linkage in the cohort. The study profiled the T cell repertoires of 550 to 700 subjects by immunosequencing and related them to cytomegalovirus serostatus. The study combined high-throughput TCR immunosequencing, statistical association of individual TCRs with disease status, and machine learning to predict cytomegalovirus infection status. An early release covering roughly 600 HLA-typed donors comprised 250 to 350 gigabases of sequencing data and 85 million or so unique TCR sequences. The number of donors typed differed by locus, with roughly 629-640 for A, B, C, DRB1 and DQB1, around 560 for DQA1, 606 for DPA1, and approximately 470 for DPB1. Every repertoire in the discovery cohort had been generated on one and the same sequencing platform. Besides the first cohort of 666 subjects, a separate validation cohort made up of 95 to 150 different subjects was used. Of the roughly 400 genotyped donors, 81% were placed in the genetic ancestry cluster associated with self-reported Caucasian donors. An earlier analysis of a few hundred of the donors applied high-throughput TCR beta sequencing to assess whether each TCR beta V gene segment acted as functional or pseudogenic. HLA typing included class I and class II loci at four-digit resolution. Donor age, sex, ethnicity and CMV serostatus were collected together with the repertoire data. Rather than using new phenotypic data, the later analysis identified candidate immune exposures from TCR beta sequences and from how often those sequences occurred across donors. Genome-wide SNP genotypes for about 65% of the 666 donors were used in a later genetic analysis, which treated that subset as a discovery cohort.

The paper's findings and limits, for the study overall: In a later analysis, TCR association rates were found to vary across HLA loci, with the most associated TCRs seen for DRB1 alleles and the fewest for HLA-C alleles. At a false discovery rate of 0.05, a later analysis linked about 17,000 TCR beta sequences to specific HLA alleles. This cohort had only TCR beta chains sequenced, and the lack of alpha or paired-chain data limited which features could be detected. The study gave a list of more than 150 TCR beta chains associated with cytomegalovirus. Several of the top co-occurrence clusters appeared to be linked to parvovirus B19, influenza, CMV and Epstein-Barr virus, according to a later analysis. Assigning TCR associations to individual alleles was difficult when HLA alleles, especially DR and DQ, strongly co-occurred. The authors suggested that the approach could potentially be extended to other disease states and immunological phenotypes. Because HLA typing was unavailable for some donors at each locus, only the typed subset was used in association tests. In an earlier analysis of some 550 of the donors, most TCR beta V segments were observed in productive rearrangements about 90% or about 30% of the time, broadly matching IMGT annotations. An association between a missense DCLRE1C variant and V-gene and J-gene trimming of TCR beta chains was found in a later genetic analysis and replicated in an independent cohort. The classifier was reported to diagnose cytomegalovirus status with high specificity and sensitivity in both the original cohort and the validation cohort. A group of highly shared sequence variants was considered likely to be a technical artifact of the sequencing pipeline. The 87-base-pair reads could not distinguish some IMGT-functional V segments, including TRBV6-2 and TRBV6-3, so those segments were excluded. A later genetic analysis reported fewer N-insertions in productive TCRs among donors in an Asian-associated ancestry cluster than the 666-donor mean. According to a later analysis, most CMV-associated TCR beta chains appeared to be HLA-restricted, and the HLA associations seemed to be driven largely by CMV exposure. A later analysis found that HLA-associated TCR beta chains were more clonally expanded and had lower generation probabilities than equally common non-associated chains. Roughly uniform sequencing depth across donors was assumed in presence/absence analyses, although this assumption may not hold. A further reported finding was that TCR beta sequences accurately predicted the HLA-A and HLA-B alleles for most subjects in the first cohort. For the cohort, immune exposure information was limited to CMV serostatus. Most TCR sequences were observed very rarely across donors, whereas some public TCRs were present in many individuals. Fewer than 20 rarely observed V segments, including chromosome 9 orphons, were excluded from the earlier analysis of some 590 of the donors because counts were too low. Correlated functional status among segregating V segments might reflect linkage disequilibrium, but an unknown experimental factor could not be ruled out. In vitro tests confirmed that a few of the cytomegalovirus-associated TCR beta chains recognize cytomegalovirus antigens.

The library was built by means of the immunoSEQ multiplex PCR assay. For the multiplex PCR, a mixture combining 60 forward primers for TCR Vbeta segments and 13 reverse primers for TCR Jbeta segments was used. The CDR3 region of rearranged TCR beta genes was amplified from genomic DNA with a multiplex PCR assay. Amplified TCR beta libraries were sequenced as 87-base-pair reads on the Illumina HiSeq System. The authors' pipeline ran thus. Across the 640 or so repertoires, a later analysis counted 60 million to 90 million unique TCR beta chains, some 11 million of which were shared by at least two donors. Raw reads were error-corrected and collapsed into unique sequences by a nearest-neighbor algorithm in which closely related sequences were merged to remove PCR and sequencing errors. V, D and J gene segments were assigned by aligning CDR3 sequences to IMGT reference sequences. For a sequence to be retained, at least a six-nucleotide match to both a V gene segment and a J gene segment was required. A rearrangement was called productive if the CDR3 had no stop codons and remained in frame with V and J, and every other rearrangement was called non-productive. Following IMGT convention, CDR3 was defined as the stretch from the second conserved V-encoded cysteine to the conserved J-encoded phenylalanine. The earlier analysis of fewer than 750 of the donors excluded sequences that lacked an unambiguous match to a single V gene segment. In an earlier analysis of approximately 550 of the donors, V segments were called functional above 56.7% productive rearrangements and were called segregating when the between-donor standard deviation exceeded 5%. A statistical classification framework was developed to diagnose cytomegalovirus status using the catalog of TCR beta chain sequences. V and J gene assignment, in a later analysis, came from comparing TCR nucleotide sequences with IMGT/GENE-DB human TR gene sequences. In a later analysis, CDR3 sequences and most-parsimonious VDJ recombination scenarios were assigned using the TCRdist pipeline. In a later analysis, each TCR beta chain was defined by its CDR3 amino acid sequence together with its V-gene family, and reads without a unique V-gene family were excluded. In a later analysis, several hundred highly shared, low-generation-probability nucleotide sequences were removed to address suspected cross-contamination and a sequencing artifact. In a later analysis, a clonal expansion index was calculated for each public chain from normalized within-repertoire ranks of inferred template counts. A later analysis computed generation probabilities with a VDJ recombination model fitted to out-of-frame rearrangements, and checked the results against IGoR. Hypergeometric tests were used in a later analysis to score TCR-TCR, TCR-HLA and TCR-CMV co-occurrence, with a repertoire-size bias correction applied to the TCR pairs. To estimate false discovery rates, a later analysis permuted the HLA or CMV assignments 20 times. In a later analysis, co-occurring TCRs were grouped with DBSCAN, and TCRdist sequence similarity was added when clustering was performed within HLA-allele-positive subsets. Repertoires with fewer than 30,000 or more than 120,000 public chains, plus five repertoires with anomalous nucleotide sharing, were excluded from co-occurrence clustering. TCRdb took over this immuneACCESS table, retaining in-frame rearrangements with V and J assigned. Such tables are incomplete; in checked studies, under half of the missing clones stem from an unresolved V gene, and the remainder is unexplained. D and trimming were read from the DNA, whereas the V and J calls and clone size are those reported in that table. The sample table lists 90,000 to 140,000 clones, about 83% of them with a count of one. 5.5% to 7% of the sample comes from the top ten.

From the germline V gene (reference sequence), CDR1 is LNHDA and CDR2 is SQIVND. The CDR3 covers 16 residues, taking in both the cysteine and the phenylalanine. Here the CDR3 DNA is all that survives: 48 bases in frame from base 1. V is shortened by 3 bases, J by 1 base, and the region joining them spans 13 bases. The cohort comprised 670 or so healthy bone marrow donors. At the time of sampling, every cohort member was nominally healthy, though immune exposures that went unrecorded were likely present. The donor tested CMV seronegative, placing the donor among the 350 to 400 seronegative members of the cohort. A peripheral blood sample was collected from each donor, and TCR beta sequencing was performed on peripheral blood mononuclear cells. Genomic DNA was extracted from the blood cell samples with the Qiagen DNeasy Blood Extraction Kit. Concerning this clone itself: Its antigen target is currently unknown. No quality values exist for individual bases; no much larger clone is one base distant.

Source material: PBMCs. The sequence links TRBV19 to TRBJ1-5; no D gene call is confident. The clonotype was recovered from a man aged 18 to 29 in good health and CMV-seronegative. Read as DNA, the sequence is TGTGCCAGTAGTATGATCCGGGTCATAAGCAATCAGCCCCAGCATTTT. The resulting protein is CASSMIRVISNQPQHF.